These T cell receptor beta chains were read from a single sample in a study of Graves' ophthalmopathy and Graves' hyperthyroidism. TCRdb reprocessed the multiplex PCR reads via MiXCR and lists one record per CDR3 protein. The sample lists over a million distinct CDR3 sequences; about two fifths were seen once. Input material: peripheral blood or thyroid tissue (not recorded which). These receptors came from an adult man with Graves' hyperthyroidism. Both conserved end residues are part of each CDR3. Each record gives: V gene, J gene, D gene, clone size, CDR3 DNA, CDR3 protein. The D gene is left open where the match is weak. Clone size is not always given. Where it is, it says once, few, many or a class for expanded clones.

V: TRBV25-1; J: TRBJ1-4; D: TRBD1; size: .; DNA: TGTGCCAGCAGCGTAACGACAGGGGGGAATGAAAAACTGTTTTTT; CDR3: CASSVTTGGNEKLFF
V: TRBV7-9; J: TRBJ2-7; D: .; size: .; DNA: TGTGCCAGCAGCCTTCGGGCAGGACAACGGGAGGAGCAGTACTTC; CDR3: CASSLRAGQREEQYF
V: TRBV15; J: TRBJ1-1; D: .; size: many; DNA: TGTGCCACCGGACGACGGAGGGGGAAGACTGAAGCTTTCTTT; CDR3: CATGRRRGKTEAFF
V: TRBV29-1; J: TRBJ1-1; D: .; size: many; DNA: TGCAGCGCCCTCCTGACTGAAGCTTTCTTT; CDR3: CSALLTEAFF
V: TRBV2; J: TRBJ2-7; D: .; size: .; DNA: TGTGCCAGCAGCGTCCGGACACGCTGGTACGAGCAGTACTTC; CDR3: CASSVRTRWYEQYF
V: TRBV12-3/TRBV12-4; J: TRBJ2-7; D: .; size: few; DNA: TGTGCCAGCAGTTTAAACACTGACTACGAGCAGTACTTC; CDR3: CASSLNTDYEQYF
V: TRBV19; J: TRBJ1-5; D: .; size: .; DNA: TGTGCCAGTAATATAGGGGGGTACCAGCCCCAGCATTTT; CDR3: CASNIGGYQPQHF
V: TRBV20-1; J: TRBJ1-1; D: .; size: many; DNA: TGCAGTGCTAGCGATCGTCAGGGCATGAACACTGAAGCTTTCTTT; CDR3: CSASDRQGMNTEAFF
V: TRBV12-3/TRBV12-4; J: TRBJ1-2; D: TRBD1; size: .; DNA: TGTGCCAGCAGTTTCGGAGGGGGCGTGAACTATGGCTACACCTTC; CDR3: CASSFGGGVNYGYTF
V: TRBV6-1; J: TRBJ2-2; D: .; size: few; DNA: TGTGCCAGCAGTGAAGGGAGCGCGAACACCGGGGAGCTGTTTTTT; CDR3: CASSEGSANTGELFF
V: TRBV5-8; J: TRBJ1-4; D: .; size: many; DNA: TGTGCCAGCAGTCTAGGACGGAGAACTAATGAAAAACTGTTTTTT; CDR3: CASSLGRRTNEKLFF
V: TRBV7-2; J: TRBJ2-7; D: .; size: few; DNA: TGTGCCAGCAGCTCCGGTATAGGGCAGATCCTCTACGAGCAGTACTTC; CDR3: CASSSGIGQILYEQYF
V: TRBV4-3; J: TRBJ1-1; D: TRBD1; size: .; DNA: TGCGCCAGCAGCCTGTTAGGGACAGGGGGCGTAAACACTGAAGGTTTCTTT; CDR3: CASSLLGTGGVNTEGFF
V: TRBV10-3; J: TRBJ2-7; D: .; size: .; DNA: TGTGCCAGCAGGGGGGGGACAGCGATCTACGAGCAGTACTTC; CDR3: CASRGGTAIYEQYF
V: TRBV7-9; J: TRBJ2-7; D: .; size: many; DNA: TGTGCCAGCAGCTTAGAATGGGAGCTAAGCGAGCAGTACTTC; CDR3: CASSLEWELSEQYF
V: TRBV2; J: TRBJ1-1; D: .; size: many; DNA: TGTGCCAGCAGTCTACCGGGCAACCGGGCTTTCTTT; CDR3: CASSLPGNRAFF
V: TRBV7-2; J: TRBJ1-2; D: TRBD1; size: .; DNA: TGTGCCAGCAGTTCGGACAGGGGGCCCTATGGCTACACCTTC; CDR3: CASSSDRGPYGYTF
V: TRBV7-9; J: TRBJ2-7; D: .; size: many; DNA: TGTGCCAGCAGCTCCCGGGACGCCTCCTACGAGCAGTACTTC; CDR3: CASSSRDASYEQYF
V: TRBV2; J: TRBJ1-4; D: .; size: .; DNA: TGTGCCAGCAGTCGGGTTAATGAAAAACTGTTTTTT; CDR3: CASSRVNEKLFF
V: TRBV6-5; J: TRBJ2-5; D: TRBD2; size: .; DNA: TGTGCCACCGGGGGGGTCCTCTCGGAGACCCAGTACTTC; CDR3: CATGGVLSETQYF
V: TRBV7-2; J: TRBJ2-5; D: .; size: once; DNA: TGTGCCAGCAGCTTAGACAGTCTGACCCAAGAGACCCAGTACTTC; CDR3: CASSLDSLTQETQYF
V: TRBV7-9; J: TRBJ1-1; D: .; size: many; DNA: TGTGCCAGCAGCTTAGTTTCGGGGGCGGGAACTGAAGCTTTCTTT; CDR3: CASSLVSGAGTEAFF
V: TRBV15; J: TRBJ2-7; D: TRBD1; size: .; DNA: TGTGCCACCATCAGATGGGACAGCTCCTACGAGCAGTACTTC; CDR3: CATIRWDSSYEQYF
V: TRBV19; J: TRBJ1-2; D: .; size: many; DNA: TGTGCCAGTAGTTTTCTGGCGATCTATGGCTACACCTTC; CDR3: CASSFLAIYGYTF
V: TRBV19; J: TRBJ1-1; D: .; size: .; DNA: TGTGCCAGTAATAAGAACACTGAAGCTTTCTTT; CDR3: CASNKNTEAFF
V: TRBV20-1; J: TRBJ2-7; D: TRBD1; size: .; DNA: TGCAGTGCTGCAGTACTGGACAGGGGGCCCAACGAGCAGTACTTC; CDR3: CSAAVLDRGPNEQYF
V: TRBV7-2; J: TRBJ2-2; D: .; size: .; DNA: TGTGCCAGCAGCTTAGTTGGCAGCAACACCGGGGAGCTGCTTTTT; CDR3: CASSLVGSNTGELLF
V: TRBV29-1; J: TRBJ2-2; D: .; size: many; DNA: TGCAGCGTTAACAAGAACACCGGGGAGCTGTTTTTT; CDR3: CSVNKNTGELFF
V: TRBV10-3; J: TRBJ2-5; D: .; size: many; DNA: TGTGCCAGCAGTGGAGCCCCCAACAGGGAGGAGACCCAGTACTTC; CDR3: CASSGAPNREETQYF
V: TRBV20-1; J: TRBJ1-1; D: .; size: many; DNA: TGCAGTGTCAGGAGGGGGGCTGACACTGAAGCTTTCTTT; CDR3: CSVRRGADTEAFF
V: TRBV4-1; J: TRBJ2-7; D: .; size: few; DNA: TGCGCCAGCAGCCGGGGAGCAGGAGACTACGAGCAGTACTTC; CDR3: CASSRGAGDYEQYF
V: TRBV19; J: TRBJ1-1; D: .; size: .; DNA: TGTGCCAGTAGTAAAACAGACGAGGCTTTCTTT; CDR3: CASSKTDEAFF
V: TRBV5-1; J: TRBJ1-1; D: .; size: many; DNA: TGCGCCAGCAGCCGGGAGACAGGCAGAAGAGGGACTGAAGCTTTCTTT; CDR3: CASSRETGRRGTEAFF
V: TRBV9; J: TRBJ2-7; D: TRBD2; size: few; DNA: TGTGCCAGCAGCGTAGGACTAGCGGGAGGATCCTACGAGCAGTACTTC; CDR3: CASSVGLAGGSYEQYF
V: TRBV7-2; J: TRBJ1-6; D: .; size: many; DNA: TGTGCCAGCAGCTTAACTGGACAGAAAAATTCACCCCTCCACTTT; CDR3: CASSLTGQKNSPLHF
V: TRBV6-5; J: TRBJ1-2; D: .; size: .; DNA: TGTGCCAGCAGTTCCCTGGACACTTATGGCTACACCTTC; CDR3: CASSSLDTYGYTF
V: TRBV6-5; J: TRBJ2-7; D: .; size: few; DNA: TGTGCCAGCATCAACGTAGGCAGGAGCTACGAGCAGTACTTC; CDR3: CASINVGRSYEQYF
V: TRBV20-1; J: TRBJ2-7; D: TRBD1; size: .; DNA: TGCAGTGCTAGCGACAGGGGGGGCTACGAGCAGTACTTC; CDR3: CSASDRGGYEQYF
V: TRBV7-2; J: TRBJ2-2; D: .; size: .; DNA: TGTGCCAGCAGCTTATTCTCGCCGTTTGGCAGGGGAAACACCGGGGAGCTGTTTTTT; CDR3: CASSLFSPFGRGNTGELFF
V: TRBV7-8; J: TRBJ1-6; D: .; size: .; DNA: TGTGCCAGCTCGCCGGGACAATTTGCTTCACCCCTCCACTTT; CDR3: CASSPGQFASPLHF
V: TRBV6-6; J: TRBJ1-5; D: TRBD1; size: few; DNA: TGTGCCAGCAGGCCCCAGGGGGTCGGTCAGCCCCAGCATTTT; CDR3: CASRPQGVGQPQHF
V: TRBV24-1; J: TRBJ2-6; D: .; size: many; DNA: TGTGCCACCAGTGCCGGGATCTCTGGGGCCAACGTCCTGACTTTC; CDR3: CATSAGISGANVLTF
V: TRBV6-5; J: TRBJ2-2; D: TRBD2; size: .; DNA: TGTGCCAGCAGTTACGTGGGCGGGAGCGTCACCGGGGAGCTGTTTTTT; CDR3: CASSYVGGSVTGELFF
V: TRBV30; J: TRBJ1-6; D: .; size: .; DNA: TGTGCCTGGAGCCGGGATCTGAGTTCACCCCTCCACTTT; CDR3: CAWSRDLSSPLHF
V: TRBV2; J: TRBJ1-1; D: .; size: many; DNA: TGTGCCAGCAAGCCACCCCCGGGCACTGAAGCTTTCTTT; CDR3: CASKPPPGTEAFF
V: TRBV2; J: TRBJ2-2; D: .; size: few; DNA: TGTGCCAGCAGTCTTAATGCGGGATTTTTGGCCGGGGAGCTGTTTTTT; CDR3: CASSLNAGFLAGELFF
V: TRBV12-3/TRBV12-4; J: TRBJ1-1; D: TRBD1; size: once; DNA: TGTGCCAGCAGGCTGACAGGGGAGAACACTGAAGCTTTCTTT; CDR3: CASRLTGENTEAFF
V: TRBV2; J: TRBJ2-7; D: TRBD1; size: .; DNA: TGTGCCAGCAGTGCGCCGACAGGGGCGGGTCTGGGCTACGAGCAGTACTTC; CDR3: CASSAPTGAGLGYEQYF
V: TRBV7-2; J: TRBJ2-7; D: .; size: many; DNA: TGTGCCAGCAGCGTCCGCTGGGGGGACAGATACTACGAGCAGTACTTC; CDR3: CASSVRWGDRYYEQYF
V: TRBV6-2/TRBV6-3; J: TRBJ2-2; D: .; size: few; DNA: TGTGCCAGCAGTTACCCGACTTATAGACTAGGGGCCGGGGAGCTGTTTTTT; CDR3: CASSYPTYRLGAGELFF